What follows are 13 T cell receptor beta chains derived from one specimen sequenced in a study of T cell repertoires in ileal Crohn's disease. Only in-frame clones appear in the TCRdb table, and some are missing; sequencing was by immunoSEQ multiplex PCR. This table holds approximately 5,000 clones, 95% found once. The material sequenced was ileal tissue. The receptors were gathered from an adult with Crohn's disease.

The V call is TRBV18, the J call TRBJ2-7; TRBD1 might be the D (5 bases). V lost 6 bases and J 2 bases, leaving 14 bases between the germline ends. This CDR3 has 14 amino acids. The germline V gene encodes CDR1 KGHSH and CDR2 LQKENI. The CDR3 here is CASSRTTGTYEQYF. Here the CDR3 DNA reads TGTGCCAGCTCTAGAACAACAGGTACCTACGAGCAGTACTTC.

The CDR3 nucleotides read TGCAGCGCAGGAGGACAGTATGAAAAACTGTTTTTT. As protein: CSAGGQYEKLFF. The gene calls are TRBV29-1 and TRBJ1-4; a possible D gene is TRBD1 (6 bases). The V gene's germline CDR1 is SQVTM and CDR2 ANQGSEA. The V and J ends lost 7 bases and 6 bases respectively, with 12 bases between them. This CDR3 spans 12 amino acids.

The gene calls are TRBV6-1 and TRBJ1-6; D not resolved. This CDR3 comprises 10 residues. Looked up from germline, CDR1 is MNHNS and CDR2 is SASEGT. V was cut by 6 bases and J by 13 bases, with 7 bases left in between. CDR3: CASRRGPLHF. CDR3 coding DNA: TGTGCCAGCAGACGGGGTCCCCTCCACTTT.

This chain connects TRBV7-2 to TRBJ1-2; D gene ambiguous. Trimming removed 4 bases from V and 6 bases from J, with 15 bases in between. Germline lookup yields CDR1 SGHTA and CDR2 FQGNSA. This CDR3 spans 14 amino acids. DNA for the CDR3: TGTGCCAGCAGCTCCCGGTCCTGGGCCAATGGCTACACCTTC. Protein: CASSSRSWANGYTF.

The chain employs TRBV23-1 and TRBJ2-6; D is unclear. TRBV23-1 is an ORF, with its function uncertain. The CDR3 length is 18 residues. Trimming shortened V by 0 bases and J by 2 bases, and 14 bases separated the two germline ends. CDR3 in DNA: TGCGCCAGCAGTCAATCGGAAAAAGCTAGAACTGGGGCCAACGTCCTGACTTTC. Encoded protein: CASSQSEKARTGANVLTF.

The V and J genes are TRBV11-2 and TRBJ2-2; 7 bases line up with TRBD2. Germline V gene lookup returns CDR1 SGHAT and CDR2 FQNNGV. There are 16 residues in the CDR3. With 5 bases clipped from V and 7 bases from J, the junction kept 13 bases outside the gene matches. The CDR3 nucleotides read TGTGCCAGCAGCCGTACCCCGAGCGGGGTTGGCGGGGAGCTGTTTTTT. Protein: CASSRTPSGVGGELFF.

This chain connects TRBV7-2 to TRBJ2-2; possible D gene TRBD2, 6 bases. From germline, CDR1 is SGHTA and CDR2 FQGNSA. CDR3 length: 15 amino acids. V shed 5 bases and J shed 6 bases, with 16 bases lying between them. The CDR3 DNA follows: TGTGCCAGCAGCCCTCCGGGAGTTTCTGCCGGGGAGCTGTTTTTT. Its protein is CASSPPGVSAGELFF.

V gene TRBV5-6 combines with J gene TRBJ2-5; D perhaps matches TRBD1 (5 bases). Trimming cost V 4 bases and J 9 bases, with 16 bases left between them. Per germline, CDR1 SGHDT and CDR2 YYEEEE. This CDR3 is 13 amino acids long. The CDR3 DNA is TGTGCCAGCAGCCAGGACACCCCCGCGGCCCAGTACTTC. It codes for CASSQDTPAAQYF.

The genes are TRBV2 and TRBJ2-3, with 7 positions matching TRBD1. V lost 8 bases to trimming and J lost 3 bases; unmatched junction nucleotides: 14. Germline assignment: CDR1 SNHLY and CDR2 FYNNEI. This CDR3 is built from 16 residues. The CDR3 DNA is TGTGCCAGCCTGAGCGAACGACCAGGGGGAACAGATACGCAGTATTTT. It is translated as CASLSERPGGTDTQYF.

This sequence joins TRBV7-3 and TRBJ1-1, with D hard to call. Germline V lookup: CDR1 SGHTA, CDR2 FQGTGA. The CDR3 covers 14 residues. Trimming stripped 2 bases from V and 1 base from J, with 8 bases between. CDR3 nucleotide sequence: TGTGCCAGCAGCTTAGGGCCGTCGAACACTGAAGCTTTCTTT. Translated: CASSLGPSNTEAFF. Full variable domain (rest looked up from reference TRBV7-3 and TRBJ1-1): GAGVSQTPSNKVTEKGKYVELRCDPISGHTALYWYRQSLGQGPEFLIYFQGTGAADDSGLPNDRFFAVRPEGSVSTLKIQRTERGDSAVYLCASSLGPSNTEAFFGQGTRLTVV.

The chain employs TRBV6-1 and TRBJ1-6, with TRBD1 matching over 9 bases. The junction had 3 bases not matched to a gene; V was cut back by 6 bases and J by 3 bases. The CDR3 has 15 amino acids. Germline V gene data show CDR1 as MNHNS and CDR2 as SASEGT. CDR3 in DNA: TGTGCCAGCAGGGGGACAGGGATCTATAATTCACCCCTCCACTTT. Protein product: CASRGTGIYNSPLHF.

The chain links TRBV5-6 to TRBJ2-3; D not resolved. The CDR3 spans 13 residues. Trimming cost V 0 bases and J 4 bases, with 6 bases left between them. Germline values: CDR1 SGHDT, CDR2 YYEEEE. The CDR3 DNA reads TGTGCCAGCAGCTTGGCCGGTCCAGATACGCAGTATTTT. It encodes CASSLAGPDTQYF.

V is TRBV6-5 and J is TRBJ1-6, with a tentative D call TRBD1 (5 bases). This CDR3 has 15 amino acids. The V and J ends lost 0 bases and 10 bases respectively, with 13 bases between them. CDR1 and CDR2 (germline): MNHEY, SVGAGI. The CDR3 here is CASSYSSDSRSPLHF. The CDR3 DNA reads TGTGCCAGCAGTTACTCTTCAGACAGCAGATCACCCCTCCACTTT.